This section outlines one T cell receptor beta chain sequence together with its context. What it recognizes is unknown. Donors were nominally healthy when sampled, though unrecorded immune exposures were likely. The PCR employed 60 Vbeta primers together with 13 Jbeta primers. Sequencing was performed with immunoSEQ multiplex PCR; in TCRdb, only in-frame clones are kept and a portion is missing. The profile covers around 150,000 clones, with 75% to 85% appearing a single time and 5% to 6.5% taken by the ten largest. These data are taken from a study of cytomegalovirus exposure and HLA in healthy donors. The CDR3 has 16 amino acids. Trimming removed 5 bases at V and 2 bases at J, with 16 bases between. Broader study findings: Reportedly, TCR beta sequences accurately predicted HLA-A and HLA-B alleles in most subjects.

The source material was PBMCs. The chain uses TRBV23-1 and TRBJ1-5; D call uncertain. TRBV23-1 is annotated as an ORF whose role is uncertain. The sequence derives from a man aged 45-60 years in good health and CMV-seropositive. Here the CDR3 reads CASSDWFQICNQPQHF. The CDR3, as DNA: TGCGCCAGCAGTGACTGGTTCCAGATTTGCAATCAGCCCCAGCATTTT.